This T cell receptor (beta chain) was identified during a study of early T cells in non-severe SARS-CoV-2 infection. The CDR3 is 14 amino acids. Deletions cut 0 bases from V and 1 base from J, with 7 bases between. The germline gives CDR1 SGHRS, CDR2 YFSETQ. As part of library construction, unique molecular identifiers were attached to individual cDNA molecules. TCRdb processed the 5' RACE reads anew with MiXCR; each CDR3 protein has one entry. The sample includes fewer than 85,000 distinct CDR3 sequences, about 12% of them seen just once. This clonotype appeared many times. Sequenced: whole blood. V gene TRBV5-1 combines with J gene TRBJ1-1; D might be TRBD1 (5 bases). This receptor was obtained from an adult who was a healthcare worker with PCR-confirmed SARS-CoV-2 infection or an uninfected control (not recorded which). The CDR3 sequence is CASSLEGPNTEAFF. The CDR3 nucleotides read TGCGCCAGCAGCTTGGAGGGACCGAACACTGAAGCTTTCTTT.